This T cell receptor (beta chain) was captured by sequencing in a study of beta chain features in type 1 diabetes. This clone was counted only a few times. The ends lost 4 bases at V and 6 bases at J; junction bases unmatched: 2. CDR1 GTSNPN and CDR2 SVGIG come from the germline V gene (reference sequence). The CDR3 sequence is 11 residues long. Expressed TCRB transcripts were sequenced because the entire RNA isolate underwent reverse transcription. TCRdb's table, derived via immunoSEQ multiplex PCR, lists solely in-frame clones and lacks some. The sample consists of 330,000 or so clones, roughly a fifth of them appearing once.

The chain joins TRBV30 to TRBJ1-1; 7 bases align to TRBD1. The TCR comes from a woman under 30 in good health. The sample was naive CD4+ T cells from blood. CDR3 nucleotide sequence: TGTGCCTGGAACAGGGGCGCTGAAGCTTTCTTT. Translation gives CAWNRGAEAFF.